One sample yielded the 11 T cell receptor beta chains listed below, sequenced in a study of T cell responses to AZD1222 COVID-19 vaccine. Method: immunoSEQ multiplex PCR; TCRdb's copy keeps in-frame clones and lacks some. The sample includes over 150,000 clones, around nine tenths of them seen just once. Sequenced here: peripheral blood, sampled 28 days after the second AZD1222 dose. All receptors come from an adult who received the AZD1222 COVID-19 vaccine.

The genes are TRBV5-1 and TRBJ1-3, with D possibly being TRBD1 (5 bases). With 3 bases removed from V and 0 bases from J, the gap between germline ends came to 13 bases. Germline V gene sequence: CDR1 SGHRS, CDR2 YFSETQ. The CDR3 has 16 residues. CDR3 region: CASSSPPGGSGNTIYF. The DNA of the CDR3 is TGCGCCAGCAGCTCACCTCCCGGGGGCTCTGGAAACACCATATATTTT.

CDR3 nucleotides: TGTGCCAGCAGTAGAGGACAGTTATACGAGCAGTACTTC. Translation gives CASSRGQLYEQYF. The chain couples TRBV12-3 or TRBV12-4 to TRBJ2-7; weak D call: TRBD1 (6 bases). Deletions cut 5 bases from V and 4 bases from J, with 12 bases between. There are 13 residues in the CDR3.

The J gene is TRBJ2-3, the V gene TRBV1. TRBV1 constitutes a pseudogene. CDR3 length equals 15 residues. CDR3 in amino acids: CTSSQEGPSTDTQYF. CDR3 sequence (DNA): TGCACCAGCAGCCAAGAAGGACCGTCCACAGATACGCAGTATTTT.

V usage is TRBV5-1 and J usage is TRBJ1-1, with no clear D. This CDR3 comprises 13 residues. Trimming stripped 4 bases from V and 0 bases from J, with 7 bases between. Germline V CDR1 and CDR2: SGHRS, YFSETQ. The CDR3 protein is CASSEEMNTEAFF. CDR3 nucleotides: TGCGCCAGCAGCGAGGAGATGAACACTGAAGCTTTCTTT.

This sequence joins TRBV29-1 and TRBJ2-2; D is ambiguous. The ends were cut back, 6 bases at V and 4 bases at J, with 12 bases in the middle. The germline gives CDR1 SQVTM, CDR2 ANQGSEA. The CDR3 is 13 residues long. The CDR3 DNA is TGCAGCGTCCACTCGGTTGGCACCGGGGAGCTGTTTTTT. Amino acid sequence: CSVHSVGTGELFF.

The chain links TRBV7-2 to TRBJ2-7; D remains ambiguous. The CDR3 consists of 19 residues. Trimming pared 3 bases from V and 1 base from J, leaving 25 bases between. Germline CDR1 SGHTA, CDR2 FQGNSA. The CDR3 here is CASSFNPLLPANQSYEQYF. CDR3 coding DNA: TGTGCCAGCAGCTTCAACCCTCTCTTGCCGGCTAACCAATCCTACGAGCAGTACTTC.

The rearrangement uses TRBV18 and TRBJ1-4; 9 positions agree with TRBD1. CDR1 is KGHSH, CDR2 LQKENI, per germline. V shed 0 bases and J 4 bases; nucleotides not matched to a gene: 3. The CDR3 sequence is 16 residues long. The CDR3: CASSPPGQGVNEKLFF. CDR3 DNA: TGTGCCAGCTCACCACCGGGACAGGGAGTTAATGAAAAACTGTTTTTT.

The sample holds one count of this clone. The chain has TRBV5-1 and TRBJ1-4; a possible D gene is TRBD1 (5 bases). The CDR3 consists of 17 residues. Germline V gene data show CDR1 as SGHRS and CDR2 as YFSETQ. The V and J ends lost 4 bases and 0 bases respectively, with 16 bases between them. CDR3: CASSLGPRGATNEKLFF. CDR3 DNA sequence: TGCGCCAGCAGCCTCGGCCCTCGGGGGGCAACTAATGAAAAACTGTTTTTT.

The chain uses TRBV2 and TRBJ1-6; possibly TRBD1 for D (5 bases). Germline loops: CDR1 SNHLY, CDR2 FYNNEI. The CDR3 is 17 amino acids. V was shortened by 6 bases and J by 0 bases, with 15 bases between the two germline ends. DNA for the CDR3: TGTGCCAGCAGCCACAGGAGACCGAGCTCCTATAATTCACCCCTCCACTTT. It is translated as CASSHRRPSSYNSPLHF.

The gene calls are TRBV2 and TRBJ1-5; D gene ambiguous. Germline assignment: CDR1 SNHLY and CDR2 FYNNEI. This CDR3 has 12 amino acids. The V gene lost 7 bases and the J gene lost 2 bases, with 6 bases spanning the gap. CDR3 sequence: CASIRGNQPQHF. The CDR3 DNA reads TGTGCCAGCATCCGTGGCAATCAGCCCCAGCATTTT.

The J gene is TRBJ1-2, the V gene TRBV10-3; D is uncertain. The CDR3 covers 13 residues. Trimming cost V 4 bases and J 4 bases, with 10 bases left between them. CDR1 and CDR2 from the germline V gene are ENHRY and SYGVKD. CDR3 protein: CAISAKGGYGYTF. CDR3 DNA: TGTGCCATCAGTGCCAAGGGCGGCTATGGCTACACCTTC.